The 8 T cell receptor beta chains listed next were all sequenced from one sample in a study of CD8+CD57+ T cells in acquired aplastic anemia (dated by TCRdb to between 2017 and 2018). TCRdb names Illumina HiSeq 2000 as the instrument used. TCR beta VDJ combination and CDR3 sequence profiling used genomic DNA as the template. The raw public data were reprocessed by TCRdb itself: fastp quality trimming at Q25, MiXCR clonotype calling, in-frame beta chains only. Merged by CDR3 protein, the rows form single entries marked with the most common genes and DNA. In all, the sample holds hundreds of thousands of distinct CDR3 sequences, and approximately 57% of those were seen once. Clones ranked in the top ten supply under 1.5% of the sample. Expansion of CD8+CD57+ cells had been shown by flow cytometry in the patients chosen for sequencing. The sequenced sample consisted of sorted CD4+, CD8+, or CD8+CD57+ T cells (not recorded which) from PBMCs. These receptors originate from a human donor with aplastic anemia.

CDR3 DNA sequence: TGTGCCAGCAGCCAAGAAAGACAGGTCTATGGCTACACCTTC. Residues: CASSQERQVYGYTF. The chain is built from TRBV14 and TRBJ1-2, with D maybe TRBD1 (6 bases). This CDR3 comprises 14 residues. Trimming pared 0 bases from V and 4 bases from J, leaving 9 bases between. From germline, CDR1 is SGHDN and CDR2 FVKESK.

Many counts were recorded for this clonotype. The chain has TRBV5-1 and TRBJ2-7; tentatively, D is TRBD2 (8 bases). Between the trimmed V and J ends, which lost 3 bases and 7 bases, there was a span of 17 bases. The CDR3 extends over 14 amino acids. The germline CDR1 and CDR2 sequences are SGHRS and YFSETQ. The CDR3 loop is CASSSGLETGEQYF. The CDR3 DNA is TGCGCCAGCAGCTCGGGACTAGAGACAGGGGAGCAGTACTTC. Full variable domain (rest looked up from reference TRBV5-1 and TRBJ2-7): KAGVTQTPRYLIKTRGQQVTLSCSPISGHRSVSWYQQTPGQGLQFLFEYFSETQRNKGNFPGRFSGRQFSNSRSEMNVSTLELGDSALYLCASSSGLETGEQYFGPGTRLTVT.

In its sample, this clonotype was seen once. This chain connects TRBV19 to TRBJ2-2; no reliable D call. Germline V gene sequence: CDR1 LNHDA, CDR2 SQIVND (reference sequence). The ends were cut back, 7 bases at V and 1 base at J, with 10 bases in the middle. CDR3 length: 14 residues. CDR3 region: CASMFWMNTGELFF. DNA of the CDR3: TGTGCCAGTATGTTTTGGATGAACACCGGGGAGCTGTTTTTT.

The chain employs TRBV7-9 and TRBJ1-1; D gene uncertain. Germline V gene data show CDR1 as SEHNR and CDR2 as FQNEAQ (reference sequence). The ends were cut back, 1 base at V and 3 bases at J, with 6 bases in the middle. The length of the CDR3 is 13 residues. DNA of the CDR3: TGTGCCAGCAGCTTAGGGACGGACACTGAAGCTTTCTTT. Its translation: CASSLGTDTEAFF.

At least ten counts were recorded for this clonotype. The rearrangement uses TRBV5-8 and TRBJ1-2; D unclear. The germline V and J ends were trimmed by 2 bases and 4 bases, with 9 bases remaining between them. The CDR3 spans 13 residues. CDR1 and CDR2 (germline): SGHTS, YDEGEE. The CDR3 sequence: CASSFPGFYGYTF. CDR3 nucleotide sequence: TGTGCCAGCAGCTTTCCAGGCTTCTATGGCTACACCTTC.

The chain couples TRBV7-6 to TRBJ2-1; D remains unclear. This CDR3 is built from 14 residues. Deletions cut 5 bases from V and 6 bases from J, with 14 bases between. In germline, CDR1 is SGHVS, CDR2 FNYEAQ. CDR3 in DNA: TGTGCCAGCAGCCCCGGCCCCCGGTCCAATGAGCAGTTCTTC. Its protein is CASSPGPRSNEQFF.

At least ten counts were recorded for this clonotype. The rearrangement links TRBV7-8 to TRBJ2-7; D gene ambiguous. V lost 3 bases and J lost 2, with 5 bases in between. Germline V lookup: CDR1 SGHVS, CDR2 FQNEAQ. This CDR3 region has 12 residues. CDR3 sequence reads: CASSFRPYEQYF. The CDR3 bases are TGTGCCAGCAGCTTCCGGCCCTACGAGCAGTACTTC.

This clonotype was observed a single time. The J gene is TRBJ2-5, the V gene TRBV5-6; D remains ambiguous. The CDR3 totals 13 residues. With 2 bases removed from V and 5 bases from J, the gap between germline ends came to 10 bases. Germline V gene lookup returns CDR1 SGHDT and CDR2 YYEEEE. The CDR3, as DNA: TGTGCCAGCAGCTTTTTGCTAGGTGAGACCCAGTACTTC. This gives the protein CASSFLLGETQYF.